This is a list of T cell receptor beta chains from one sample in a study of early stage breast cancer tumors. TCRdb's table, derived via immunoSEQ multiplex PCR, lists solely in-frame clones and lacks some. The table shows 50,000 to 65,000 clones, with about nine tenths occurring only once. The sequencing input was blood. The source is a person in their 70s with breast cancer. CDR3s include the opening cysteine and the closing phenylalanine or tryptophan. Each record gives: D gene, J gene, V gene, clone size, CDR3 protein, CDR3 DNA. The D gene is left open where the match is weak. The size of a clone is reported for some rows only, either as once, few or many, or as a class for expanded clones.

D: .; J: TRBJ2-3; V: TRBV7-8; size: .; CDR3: CASSMDYLGDTQYF; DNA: TGTGCCAGCAGCATGGACTACCTCGGGGATACGCAGTATTTT
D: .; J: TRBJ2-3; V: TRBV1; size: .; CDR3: CTSSQLRDTGNTQYF; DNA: TGCACCAGCAGCCAACTCCGGGACACGGGGAATACGCAGTATTTT
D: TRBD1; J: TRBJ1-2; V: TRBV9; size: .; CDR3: CASSVVDRGYGYTF; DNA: TGTGCCAGCAGCGTAGTAGACAGGGGCTATGGCTACACCTTC
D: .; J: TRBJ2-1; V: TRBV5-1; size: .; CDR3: CASTSTLGLSYNEQFF; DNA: TGCGCCAGCACCTCCACCCTGGGCTTGTCCTACAATGAGCAGTTCTTC
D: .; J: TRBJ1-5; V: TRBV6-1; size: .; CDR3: CASRLFDGSNQPQHF; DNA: TGTGCCAGCAGATTATTTGACGGGAGCAATCAGCCCCAGCATTTT
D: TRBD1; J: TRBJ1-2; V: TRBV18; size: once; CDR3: CASSPPTGDGYTF; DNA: TGTGCCAGCTCCCCACCGACAGGGGATGGCTACACCTTC
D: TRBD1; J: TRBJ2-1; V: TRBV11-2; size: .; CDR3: CASSSRQGKQFF; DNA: TGTGCCAGCAGCTCTAGACAGGGGAAGCAGTTCTTC
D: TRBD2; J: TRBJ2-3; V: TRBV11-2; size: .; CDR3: CASSLDLAGASTDTQYF; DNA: TGTGCCAGCAGCTTAGATCTAGCGGGGGCCAGCACAGATACGCAGTATTTT
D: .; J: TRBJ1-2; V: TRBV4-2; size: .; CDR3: CASSQVGRGYGYTF; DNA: TGTGCCAGCAGCCAAGTGGGCAGGGGCTATGGCTACACCTTC
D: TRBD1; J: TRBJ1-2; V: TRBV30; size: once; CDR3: CAWSPLQGAIGYTF; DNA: TGTGCCTGGAGTCCCTTACAGGGGGCGATCGGCTACACCTTC
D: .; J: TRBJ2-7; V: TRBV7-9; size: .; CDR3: CASSYSSYEQYF; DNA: TGTGCCAGCAGCTATAGCTCCTACGAGCAGTACTTC
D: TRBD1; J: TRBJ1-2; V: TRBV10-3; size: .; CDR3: CALGQDAGGDYGYTF; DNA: TGTGCCCTCGGACAGGATGCTGGTGGAGACTATGGCTACACCTTC
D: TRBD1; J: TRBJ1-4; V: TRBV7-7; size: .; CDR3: CASSLGQGAATNEKLFF; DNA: TGTGCCAGCAGCTTAGGACAGGGGGCGGCAACTAATGAAAAACTGTTTTTT
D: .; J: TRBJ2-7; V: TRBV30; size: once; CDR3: CAWSISNYEQYF; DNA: TGTGCCTGGAGTATCTCTAACTACGAGCAGTACTTC
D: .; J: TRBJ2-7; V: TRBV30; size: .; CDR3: CAWSEAGTYEQYF; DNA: TGTGCCTGGAGCGAGGCGGGAACCTACGAGCAGTACTTC
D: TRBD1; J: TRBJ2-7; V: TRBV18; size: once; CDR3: CASSPPGQGDYEQYF; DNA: TGTGCCAGCTCACCTCCGGGACAGGGAGACTACGAGCAGTACTTC
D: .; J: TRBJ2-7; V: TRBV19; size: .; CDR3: CASSKRSGSNYEQYF; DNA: TGTGCCAGTAGTAAGCGGAGTGGCAGCAACTACGAGCAGTACTTC
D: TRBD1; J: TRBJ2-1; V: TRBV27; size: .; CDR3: CASSEGQGYNEQFF; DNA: TGTGCCAGCAGTGAGGGACAGGGGTACAATGAGCAGTTCTTC
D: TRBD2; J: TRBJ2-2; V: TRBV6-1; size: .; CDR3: CASSDDLAGGTGELFF; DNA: TGTGCCAGCAGTGATGATCTAGCGGGCGGCACCGGGGAGCTGTTTTTT
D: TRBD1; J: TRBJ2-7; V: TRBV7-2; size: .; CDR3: CASSSDRGRGYEQYF; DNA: TGTGCCAGCAGCTCGGACAGGGGAAGGGGCTACGAGCAGTACTTC
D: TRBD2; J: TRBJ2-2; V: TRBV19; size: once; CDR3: CASRGQGGRGELFF; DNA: TGTGCCAGTAGAGGGCAGGGAGGGAGAGGGGAGCTGTTTTTT
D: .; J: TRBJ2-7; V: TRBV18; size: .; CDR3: CASSFSDSYEQYF; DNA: TGTGCCAGCTCATTTTCAGACTCCTACGAGCAGTACTTC
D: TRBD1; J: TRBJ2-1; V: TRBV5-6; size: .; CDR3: CASSQQGGAGHEQFF; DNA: TGTGCCAGCAGCCAACAAGGGGGCGCCGGTCATGAGCAGTTCTTC
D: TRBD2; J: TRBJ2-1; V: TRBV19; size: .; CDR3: CASNPLAGGRYNEQFF; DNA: TGTGCCAGTAATCCACTAGCGGGAGGCCGATACAATGAGCAGTTCTTC
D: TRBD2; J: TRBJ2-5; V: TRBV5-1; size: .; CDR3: CASSLGLALQETQYF; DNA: TGCGCCAGCAGCTTGGGACTAGCGCTACAAGAGACCCAGTACTTC
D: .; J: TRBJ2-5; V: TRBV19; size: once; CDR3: CASSRGDQETQYF; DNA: TGTGCCAGTAGTAGGGGGGACCAAGAGACCCAGTACTTC
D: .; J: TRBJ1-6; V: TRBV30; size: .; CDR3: CAWRLLTGYNSPLHF; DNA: TGTGCCTGGAGATTGCTGACGGGTTATAATTCACCCCTCCACTTT
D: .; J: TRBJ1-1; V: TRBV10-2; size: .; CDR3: CASMASSGRVTEAFF; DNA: TGCGCCAGCATGGCAAGCTCGGGGAGGGTCACTGAAGCTTTCTTT
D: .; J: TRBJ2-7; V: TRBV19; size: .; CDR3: CASNEWGGTHHEQYF; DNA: TGTGCCAGTAATGAATGGGGCGGGACCCACCACGAGCAGTACTTC
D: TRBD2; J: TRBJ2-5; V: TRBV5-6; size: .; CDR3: CASSWRLAGAQETQYF; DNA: TGTGCCAGCAGCTGGCGACTAGCGGGGGCCCAAGAGACCCAGTACTTC
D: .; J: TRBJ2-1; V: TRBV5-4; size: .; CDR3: CASSLKTGEGEQFF; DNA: TGTGCCAGCAGCTTAAAGACGGGAGAGGGTGAGCAGTTCTTC
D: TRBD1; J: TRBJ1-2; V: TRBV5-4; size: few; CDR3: CASSSDRGPYGYTF; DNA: TGTGCCAGCAGCTCGGACAGGGGGCCCTATGGCTACACCTTC
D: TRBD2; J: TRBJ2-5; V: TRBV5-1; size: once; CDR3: CASSLEVSSGGLQETQYF; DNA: TGCGCCAGCAGCTTGGAGGTATCGAGCGGGGGGCTCCAAGAGACCCAGTACTTC